Listed below are T cell receptor beta chains from one sample, sequenced in a study of blood T cell repertoires in COVID-19. Sequenced by immunoSEQ multiplex PCR; TCRdb stores in-frame clones only, minus some. The top ten clones hold under 11% of a sample with about 200,000 clones, roughly 80% of them seen once. Sequencing was done on a sample of peripheral blood. The receptors shown here come from a woman of 80 years or more with acute or convalescent COVID-19. The CDR3 runs from the conserved cysteine through the conserved F or W.

j_gene	v_gene	CDR3aa
TRBJ2-1	TRBV10-2	CASSVIWTGPYNEQFF
TRBJ2-3	TRBV7-2	CASGKAGYTDTQYF
TRBJ2-7	TRBV30	CAGSTGTGAYEQYF
TRBJ1-1	TRBV27	CASSPLLGVNTEAFF
TRBJ2-2	TRBV19	CASRRQGVPGELFF
TRBJ2-1	TRBV19	CASGLTSGDIYNEQFF
TRBJ1-3	TRBV18	CASSAGTATGNTIYF
TRBJ1-1	TRBV12-3/TRBV12-4	CASSQGASIEAFF
TRBJ2-2	TRBV5-4	CASSLEQGATHTGELFF
TRBJ2-1	TRBV5-1	CASSGVIGQRYNEQFF
TRBJ2-2	TRBV11-2	CASSLGGGAIAGELFF
TRBJ2-5	TRBV9	CASSVGQLTSETQYF
TRBJ2-7	TRBV7-9	CASSSGSSYEQYF
TRBJ2-7	TRBV19	CASGHGRASREQYF
TRBJ2-7	TRBV6-2/TRBV6-3	CASSWGLAGGGSYEQYF